The 25 T cell receptor beta chains reported below all come from one sample, sequenced in a study of T cell responses to AZD1222 COVID-19 vaccine. Sequenced by immunoSEQ multiplex PCR; TCRdb stores in-frame clones only, minus some. The sample carries tens of thousands of clones, more than 70% recorded once. Sequencing was performed on peripheral blood, taken on day 0 of AZD1222 vaccination. The receptors stem from an adult in good health.

This CDR3 is CASSDRGGGYEQYF. CDR3 nucleotides: TGTGCCAGCAGCGATCGGGGGGGAGGGTACGAGCAGTACTTC. V usage is TRBV3-1 (or the pseudogene TRBV3-2) and J usage is TRBJ2-7; 8 nucleotides line up with TRBD2. Per the germline V gene, CDR1 is LGHDT and CDR2 is YNNKEL (reference sequence). The CDR3 consists of 14 residues. Trimming at V came to 5 bases and at J to 4 bases, leaving 7 bases not matched to a gene.

This sequence joins TRBV6-4 and TRBJ2-3; D uncertain. The V gene lost 0 bases and the J gene lost 3 bases, with 7 bases spanning the gap. The CDR3 runs to 14 residues. Looked up from germline, CDR1 is MRHNA and CDR2 is SNTAGT. CDR3 DNA: TGTGCCAGCAGTGACTCACGAGAGACAGATACGCAGTATTTT. This codes for CASSDSRETDTQYF.

This clone has more than one count but fewer than ten. The V call is TRBV7-3, the J call TRBJ2-7, with D possibly TRBD1 on 6 matching bases. This CDR3 is 13 amino acids long. Trimming shortened V by 5 bases and J by 5 bases, and 13 bases separated the two germline ends. Germline CDR1 and CDR2: SGHTA and FQGTGA. The CDR3 DNA follows: TGTGCCAGCAGCCCTGGGACACTCGACGAGCAGTACTTC. Translation: CASSPGTLDEQYF.

The CDR3, as DNA: TGTGCCAGCAGACAGAACCCGAACACCGGGGAGCTGTTTTTT. It specifies CASRQNPNTGELFF. The J gene is TRBJ2-2, the V gene TRBV9; D gene unclear. V was cut by 5 bases and J by 0 bases, with 8 bases left in between. The CDR3 totals 14 residues. Germline-derived CDR1 and CDR2 are SGDLS and YYNGEE.

This chain connects TRBV6-2 or TRBV6-3 to TRBJ2-5; D not certain. CDR1 and CDR2 (germline): MNHEY, SVGEGT. The CDR3 covers 13 residues. Deletions cut 2 bases from V and 1 base from J, with 5 bases between. The CDR3: CASSYGTQETQYF. The CDR3 DNA reads as TGTGCCAGCAGTTACGGAACCCAAGAGACCCAGTACTTC.

The chain links TRBV15 to TRBJ1-1; D remains unclear. CDR3 length equals 14 residues. Trimming took 4 bases from V and 1 from J, leaving 10 bases between them. From germline, CDR1 is LNHNV and CDR2 YYDKDF (reference sequence). CDR3 loop: CATSTYVGNTEAFF. As DNA, the CDR3 is TGTGCCACCAGCACCTACGTCGGGAACACTGAAGCTTTCTTT.

The J gene is TRBJ1-4, the V gene TRBV3-1 (or the pseudogene TRBV3-2), with 12 bases that match TRBD1. There are 18 residues in the CDR3. After removal of 5 bases from V and 3 bases from J, the junction contained 10 bases not matched to a gene. The germline V gene encodes CDR1 LGHDT and CDR2 YNNKEL (reference sequence). The CDR3, as DNA: TGTGCCAGCAGCTCCCGGGACAGGGGGCGCTTACCTAATGAAAAACTGTTTTTT. Protein: CASSSRDRGRLPNEKLFF.

This clone has a handful of counts. This chain links TRBV12-5 with TRBJ2-2; 7 positions match TRBD1. Germline CDR1 LGHNT, CDR2 FRNRAP. V shed 1 base and J 5 bases; nucleotides not matched to a gene: 1. The CDR3 consists of 14 residues. Here the CDR3 reads CASGLGTGTGELFF. The CDR3 DNA reads as TGTGCTAGTGGTTTGGGGACAGGTACCGGGGAGCTGTTTTTT.

V gene TRBV11-3 combines with J gene TRBJ1-1, with 7 bases aligning to TRBD1. The CDR3 totals 13 residues. Germline CDR1 reads SGHNT; CDR2 reads YENEEA. The junction had 1 base not matched to a gene; V was cut back by 5 bases and J by 1 base. The CDR3 DNA reads TGTGCCAGCAGCCGGGACAGGAACACTGAAGCTTTCTTT. Translating it yields CASSRDRNTEAFF.

The chain employs TRBV9 and TRBJ2-3; 7 positions agree with TRBD2. CDR3 length: 18 residues. The germline V gene has CDR1 SGDLS and CDR2 YYNGEE. V was pared by 0 bases and J by 1 base, with 11 bases of the junction left unmatched. The CDR3: CASSVVPSGSIRTDTQYF. Written as DNA, the CDR3 is TGTGCCAGCAGCGTAGTCCCTAGCGGTTCGATTCGCACAGATACGCAGTATTTT.

The chain couples TRBV11-2 to TRBJ2-7; the match to TRBD1 covers 11 bases. Per the germline V gene, CDR1 is SGHAT and CDR2 is FQNNGV. Unmatched junction bases numbered 5, after V lost 4 bases and J lost 6 bases. The CDR3 consists of 14 residues. The CDR3 loop reads CASSWGQGVGEQYF. The CDR3 DNA reads as TGTGCCAGCAGCTGGGGACAGGGGGTGGGCGAGCAGTACTTC.

The chain links TRBV15 to TRBJ1-5; tentative D call: TRBD1 (5 bases). Trimming removed 5 bases at V and 5 bases at J, with 10 bases between. The germline gives CDR1 LNHNV, CDR2 YYDKDF (reference sequence). There are 13 residues in the CDR3. The CDR3 DNA reads as TGTGCCACCAGCTGGTCGGGACATCAGCCCCAGCATTTT. Protein sequence: CATSWSGHQPQHF.

The chain recombines TRBV13 with TRBJ1-2; D might be TRBD1 (5 bases). Germline values: CDR1 PRHDT, CDR2 FYEKMQ (reference sequence). This CDR3 comprises 13 residues. With 2 bases removed from V and 4 bases from J, the gap between germline ends came to 8 bases. The CDR3 loop is CASSLLGAYGYTF. CDR3 DNA sequence: TGTGCCAGCAGCTTACTTGGGGCCTATGGCTACACCTTC.

The chain recombines TRBV7-8 with TRBJ1-1; D gene unclear. Trimming left V 3 bases short and J 7 bases short, with 9 bases between. The CDR3 spans 12 residues. Germline CDR1 reads SGHVS; CDR2 reads FQNEAQ. CDR3: CASSFLMGEAFF. CDR3 sequence (DNA): TGTGCCAGCAGCTTCCTCATGGGTGAAGCTTTCTTT.

This chain connects TRBV6-1 to TRBJ2-1; TRBD2 aligns across 15 bases. Per germline, CDR1 MNHNS and CDR2 SASEGT. V lost 4 bases to trimming and J lost 5 bases; unmatched junction nucleotides: 3. CDR3 length equals 16 residues. In DNA, the CDR3 is TGTGCCAGCAGTGGGGGACTAGCGGGAGGCAACAATGAGCAGTTCTTC. Translated, it gives CASSGGLAGGNNEQFF.

This chain links TRBV4-1 with TRBJ1-4, with a possible D match to TRBD1 (6 bases). CDR1 MGHRA and CDR2 YSYEKL come from the germline V gene. Trimming removed 8 bases from V and 2 bases from J, with 21 bases in between. The CDR3 contains 17 residues. The CDR3 DNA reads as TGCGCCAGCGGACGTCGGGACATCTTTCTTACTAATGAAAAACTGTTTTTT. As protein: CASGRRDIFLTNEKLFF.

The rearrangement uses TRBV4-2 and TRBJ2-5, with 8 nucleotides matching TRBD2. CDR3 size: 14 residues. Germline values: CDR1 LGHNA, CDR2 YNFKEQ. Trimming removed 1 base from V and 5 bases from J; junction bases left unmatched: 3. CDR3 DNA sequence: TGTGCCAGCAGCCAAGCGGGACTAGGGGAGACCCAGTACTTC. Translation: CASSQAGLGETQYF.

The chain links TRBV5-1 to TRBJ2-1, with a tentative D call TRBD2 (5 bases). Germline assignment: CDR1 SGHRS and CDR2 YFSETQ. The CDR3 totals 13 residues. Trimming shortened V by 4 bases and J by 9 bases, and 14 bases separated the two germline ends. Here the CDR3 DNA reads TGCGCCAGCAGCAAGACTACCTCGCTTGAGCAGTTCTTC. Translated, it gives CASSKTTSLEQFF.

V is TRBV2 and J is TRBJ1-5; TRBD1 matches 9 bases. The CDR3 consists of 15 residues. Germline lookup yields CDR1 SNHLY and CDR2 FYNNEI. V lost 5 bases, J lost 5 bases, and 7 bases stayed unmatched. In DNA, the CDR3 is TGTGCCAGCAGTCAATCCGGGACAGGGTATCAGCCCCAGCATTTT. Amino acid sequence: CASSQSGTGYQPQHF. The full variable domain, its missing parts supplied by reference TRBV2 and TRBJ1-5, is EPEVTQTPSHQVTQMGQEVILRCVPISNHLYFYWYRQILGQKVEFLVSFYNNEISEKSEIFDDQFSVERPDGSNFTLKIRSTKLEDSAMYFCASSQSGTGYQPQHFGDGTRLSIL.

J is TRBJ2-7 and V is TRBV10-2; D perhaps matches TRBD1 (6 bases). The CDR3 consists of 14 residues. Looked up from germline, CDR1 is WSHSY and CDR2 is SAAADI. The V gene lost 5 bases and the J gene lost 3 bases, with 14 bases spanning the gap. This chain's CDR3 is CASSIRGNVYEQYF. As DNA, the CDR3 is TGCGCCAGCAGTATCAGGGGAAATGTCTACGAGCAGTACTTC.

This clone was picked up a small number of times. This rearrangement joins TRBV7-8 to TRBJ2-7; D gene ambiguous. In germline, CDR1 is SGHVS, CDR2 FQNEAQ. The length of the CDR3 is 15 residues. Trimming removed 4 bases at V and 5 bases at J, with 18 bases between. The CDR3 loop is CASSYRGGLGNEQYF. CDR3 nucleotide sequence: TGTGCCAGCAGCTATCGCGGTGGTCTCGGAAACGAGCAGTACTTC.

Regarding this clone: Germline is not matched at one junction end, which may reflect a read error. The same CDR3 can be traced to other DNA sequences in this sample. This chain connects TRBV5-1 to TRBJ2-1, with 9 nucleotides matching TRBD2. Germline V gene lookup returns CDR1 SGHRS and CDR2 YFSETQ. The CDR3 is made up of 15 amino acids. The CDR3 is CASSLGAGGPNEQFF. The CDR3 nucleotides are TGCGCCAGCAGCTTGGGGGCGGGAGGGCCCAATGAGCAATTCTTC.

The V and J genes are TRBV3-1 (or the pseudogene TRBV3-2) and TRBJ2-3; D ambiguous. The CDR3 totals 12 residues. Germline assignment: CDR1 LGHDT and CDR2 YNNKEL (reference sequence). V lost 4 bases and J 2 bases, leaving 4 bases between the germline ends. In DNA, the CDR3 is TGTGCCAGCAGCCGCACCACAGATACGCAGTATTTT. Translating gives CASSRTTDTQYF.

The rearrangement links TRBV27 to TRBJ1-1; 9 nucleotides line up with TRBD1. V gave up 10 bases and J gave up 6 bases; unmatched junction bases: 9. This CDR3 comprises 13 residues. CDR1 MNHEY and CDR2 SMNVEV come from the germline V gene (reference sequence). CDR3 region: CATHGQGKSEAFF. The CDR3 DNA reads TGTGCCACCCACGGACAGGGGAAGTCTGAAGCTTTCTTT.

The V gene is TRBV12-3 or TRBV12-4, the J gene TRBJ2-1, with 7 bases aligning to TRBD1. V dropped 5 bases and J dropped 7; count of bases not matched to a gene: 5. The CDR3 consists of 13 residues. Written as DNA, the CDR3 is TGTGCCAGCAGTACCCAACAGGGGAATGAGCAGTTCTTC. Amino acid sequence: CASSTQQGNEQFF.